This T cell receptor (beta chain) was identified during a study of blood T cell repertoires in COVID-19. Study-level information: Spain, Italy and the United States supplied samples that represented acute and convalescent COVID-19. Nucleic acid was either cDNA or gDNA, and it came from T cells, B-cell-depleted T cells, or PBMCs.

Per the authors' pipeline: Estimated nucleated cell counts came from reference gene primer amplification. The protocol was immunoSEQ multiplex PCR, while the TCRdb copy is restricted to in-frame clones and leaves out a portion. V, J and clone size are taken as reported in that table, and D and trimming were inferred from the DNA itself. The data contain roughly 42,000 clones, approximately 90% of them seen just once; the ten biggest clones take up 6.2%. Per germline, CDR1 KGHSH and CDR2 LQKENI. The CDR3 runs to 14 residues. Trimming removed 4 bases from V and 0 bases from J, with 6 bases in between. Sequencing was carried out using peripheral blood. The chain couples TRBV18 to TRBJ2-2, with D possibly matching TRBD2 (6 bases). This receptor was taken from a human donor in a cohort sampled during active COVID-19. CDR3 amino acids: CASSLAANTGELFF. CDR3 DNA: TGTGCCAGCTCACTAGCGGCGAACACCGGGGAGCTGTTTTTT.